The rows below give T cell receptor beta chains drawn from one sample of a study of Tregs in tolerant kidney transplant recipients. Using immunoSEQ multiplex PCR, the repertoire was profiled, and TCRdb retains in-frame clones only, with some absent. The repertoire includes about 83,000 clones, more than 95% of them detected once, and around 0.5% sits in the top ten. The sample in question was CD4+ T cells from blood, obtained before the transplant. These TCRs come from a human donor who received a combined kidney and bone marrow transplant. CDR3s include the opening cysteine and the closing phenylalanine or tryptophan. Each record gives: clone size, J gene, V gene, D gene, CDR3 protein, CDR3 DNA. The D gene is left open where the match is weak. The listing skips clone size in some rows; elsewhere it reads once, few, many or a size class.

clone_size: NA; j_call: TRBJ2-7; v_call: TRBV7-2; d_call: NA; cdr3_aa: CASSLLYEQYF; cdr3_nt: TGTGCCAGCAGCTTATTATACGAGCAGTACTTC
clone_size: NA; j_call: TRBJ1-2; v_call: TRBV28; d_call: TRBD1; cdr3_aa: CASSWTGSGGYTF; cdr3_nt: TGTGCCAGCAGCTGGACAGGGTCGGGTGGCTACACCTTC
clone_size: NA; j_call: TRBJ1-4; v_call: TRBV19; d_call: TRBD1; cdr3_aa: CASGTGSYEKLFF; cdr3_nt: TGTGCCAGTGGGACAGGGTCGTACGAAAAACTGTTTTTT
clone_size: NA; j_call: TRBJ2-2; v_call: TRBV30; d_call: NA; cdr3_aa: CAWKVRGGLHGPGELFF; cdr3_nt: TGTGCCTGGAAGGTTAGGGGTGGTCTCCATGGACCCGGGGAGCTGTTTTTT
clone_size: NA; j_call: TRBJ1-1; v_call: TRBV7-2; d_call: TRBD1; cdr3_aa: CASSSDPTGREAFF; cdr3_nt: TGTGCCAGCAGCTCGGATCCGACAGGGCGTGAAGCTTTCTTT
clone_size: NA; j_call: TRBJ2-2; v_call: TRBV30; d_call: NA; cdr3_aa: CAWTRLFNSGELFF; cdr3_nt: TGTGCCTGGACGAGGTTATTTAATTCCGGGGAGCTGTTTTTT
clone_size: NA; j_call: TRBJ2-1; v_call: TRBV2; d_call: NA; cdr3_aa: CASSRDSGSYNEQFF; cdr3_nt: TGTGCCAGCAGCCGGGACTCCGGCTCCTACAATGAGCAGTTCTTC
clone_size: NA; j_call: TRBJ1-4; v_call: TRBV4-3; d_call: TRBD1; cdr3_aa: CASSPLGAGGREKLFF; cdr3_nt: TGCGCCAGCAGCCCCTTGGGGGCAGGGGGCAGGGAAAAACTGTTTTTT
clone_size: NA; j_call: TRBJ2-1; v_call: TRBV7-2; d_call: TRBD2; cdr3_aa: CASSLGLAGWYEQFF; cdr3_nt: TGTGCCAGCAGCTTAGGGTTAGCGGGATGGTATGAGCAGTTCTTC
clone_size: few; j_call: TRBJ2-5; v_call: TRBV27; d_call: TRBD2; cdr3_aa: CASSLLGGGVEETQYF; cdr3_nt: TGTGCCAGCAGTTTATTGGGCGGGGGGGTTGAAGAGACCCAGTACTTC
clone_size: NA; j_call: TRBJ1-5; v_call: TRBV30; d_call: NA; cdr3_aa: CAWSSLRGSNQPQHF; cdr3_nt: TGTGCCTGGAGTTCCTTACGGGGTAGCAATCAGCCCCAGCATTTT
clone_size: NA; j_call: TRBJ1-5; v_call: TRBV11-1; d_call: TRBD1; cdr3_aa: CASQRGLNQPQHF; cdr3_nt: TGTGCCTCCCAAAGGGGGCTCAATCAGCCCCAGCATTTT
clone_size: NA; j_call: TRBJ1-1; v_call: TRBV6-6; d_call: NA; cdr3_aa: CASSYGQGYTEAFF; cdr3_nt: TGTGCCAGCAGTTACGGGCAGGGATACACTGAAGCTTTCTTT
clone_size: NA; j_call: TRBJ1-5; v_call: TRBV15; d_call: NA; cdr3_aa: CATSRREHQPQHF; cdr3_nt: TGTGCCACCAGCCGGAGGGAGCACCAGCCCCAGCATTTT
clone_size: NA; j_call: TRBJ1-1; v_call: TRBV18; d_call: NA; cdr3_aa: CASSPTGGVNTEAFF; cdr3_nt: TGTGCCAGCTCCCCCACGGGAGGGGTGAACACTGAAGCTTTCTTT
clone_size: NA; j_call: TRBJ1-6; v_call: TRBV15; d_call: NA; cdr3_aa: CATSRGYEAISYNSPLHF; cdr3_nt: TGTGCCACCAGCAGAGGGTATGAAGCGATCTCCTATAATTCACCCCTCCACTTT
clone_size: NA; j_call: TRBJ1-3; v_call: TRBV7-9; d_call: NA; cdr3_aa: CASSQYPKNLRGNTIYF; cdr3_nt: TGTGCCAGCAGCCAGTACCCCAAAAATCTGAGGGGAAACACCATATATTTT
clone_size: once; j_call: TRBJ2-5; v_call: TRBV7-9; d_call: TRBD2; cdr3_aa: CASDRGDRQETQYF; cdr3_nt: TGTGCCAGTGACCGGGGGGACCGGCAAGAGACCCAGTACTTC
clone_size: NA; j_call: TRBJ2-7; v_call: TRBV5-4; d_call: TRBD2; cdr3_aa: CASSLPGLAGEQYF; cdr3_nt: TGTGCCAGCAGCTTGCCCGGACTAGCGGGAGAGCAGTACTTC
clone_size: NA; j_call: TRBJ2-5; v_call: TRBV2; d_call: TRBD2; cdr3_aa: CASNPLAGVIETQYF; cdr3_nt: TGTGCCAGCAATCCACTAGCGGGAGTCATAGAGACCCAGTACTTC
clone_size: NA; j_call: TRBJ2-7; v_call: TRBV5-4; d_call: NA; cdr3_aa: CASSLSRRGYEQYF; cdr3_nt: TGTGCCAGCAGCTTGAGTAGACGGGGCTACGAGCAGTACTTC
clone_size: NA; j_call: TRBJ1-4; v_call: TRBV10-3; d_call: NA; cdr3_aa: CAISDRGSYEKLFF; cdr3_nt: TGTGCCATCAGTGATCGGGGGTCATATGAAAAACTGTTTTTT